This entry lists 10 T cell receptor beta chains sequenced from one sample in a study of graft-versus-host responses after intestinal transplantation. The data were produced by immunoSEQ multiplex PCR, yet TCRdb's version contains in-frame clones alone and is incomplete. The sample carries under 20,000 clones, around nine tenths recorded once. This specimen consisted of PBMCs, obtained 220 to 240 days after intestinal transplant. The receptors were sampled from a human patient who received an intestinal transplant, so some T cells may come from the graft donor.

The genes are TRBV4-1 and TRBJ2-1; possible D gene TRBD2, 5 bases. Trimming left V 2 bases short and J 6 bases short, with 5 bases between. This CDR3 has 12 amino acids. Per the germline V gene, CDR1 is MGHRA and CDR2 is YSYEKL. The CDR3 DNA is TGCGCCAGCAGCCAACTAGCCAATGAGCAGTTCTTC. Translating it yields CASSQLANEQFF.

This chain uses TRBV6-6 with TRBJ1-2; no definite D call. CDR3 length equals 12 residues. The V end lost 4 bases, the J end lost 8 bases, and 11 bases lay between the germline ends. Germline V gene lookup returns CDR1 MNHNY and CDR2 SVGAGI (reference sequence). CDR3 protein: CASSSRHRGYTF. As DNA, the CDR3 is TGTGCCAGCAGTTCCCGACATAGGGGCTACACCTTC.

This chain's CDR3 is CASSYSWGATGELFF. The CDR3 DNA sequence: TGTGCCAGCAGTTACTCGTGGGGGGCCACCGGGGAGCTGTTTTTT. The chain has TRBV6-5 and TRBJ2-2; D is perhaps TRBD1 or TRBD2 (6 bases each). Germline CDR1 and CDR2: MNHEY and SVGAGI. There are 15 residues in the CDR3. The ends were cut back, 0 bases at V and 4 bases at J, with 9 bases in the middle.

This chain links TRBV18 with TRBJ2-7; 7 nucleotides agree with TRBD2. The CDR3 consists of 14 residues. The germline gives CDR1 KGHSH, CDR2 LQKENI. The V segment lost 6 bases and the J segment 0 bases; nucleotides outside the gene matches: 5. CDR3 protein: CASSPAGSSYEQYF. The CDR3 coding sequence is TGTGCCAGCTCGCCAGCGGGGAGCTCCTACGAGCAGTACTTC.

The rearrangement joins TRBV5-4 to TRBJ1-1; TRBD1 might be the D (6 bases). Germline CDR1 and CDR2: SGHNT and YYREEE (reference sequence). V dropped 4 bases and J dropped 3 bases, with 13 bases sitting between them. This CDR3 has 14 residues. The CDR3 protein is CASSQDSPYTEAFF. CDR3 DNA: TGTGCCAGCAGCCAGGACAGCCCTTACACTGAAGCTTTCTTT. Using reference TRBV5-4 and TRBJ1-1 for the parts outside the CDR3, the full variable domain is ETGVTQSPTHLIKTRGQQVTLRCSSQSGHNTVSWYQQALGQGPQFIFQYYREEENGRGNFPPRFSGLQFPNYSSELNVNALELDDSALYLCASSQDSPYTEAFFGQGTRLTVV.

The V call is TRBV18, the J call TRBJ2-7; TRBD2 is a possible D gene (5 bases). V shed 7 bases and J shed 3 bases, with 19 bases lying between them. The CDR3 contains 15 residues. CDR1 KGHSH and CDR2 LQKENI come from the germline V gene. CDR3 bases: TGTGCCAGCTTACCTCGCTACGGGGTCAACTACGAGCAGTACTTC. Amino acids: CASLPRYGVNYEQYF.

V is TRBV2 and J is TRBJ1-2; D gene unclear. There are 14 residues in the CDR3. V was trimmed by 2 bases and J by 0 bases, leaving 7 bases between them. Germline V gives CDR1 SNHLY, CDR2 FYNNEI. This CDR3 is CASSENTANYGYTF. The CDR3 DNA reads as TGTGCCAGCAGTGAAAACACAGCTAACTATGGCTACACCTTC.

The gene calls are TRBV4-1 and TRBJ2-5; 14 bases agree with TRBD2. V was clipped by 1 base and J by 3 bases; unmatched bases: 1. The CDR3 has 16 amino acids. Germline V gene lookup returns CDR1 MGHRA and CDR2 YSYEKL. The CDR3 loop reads CASSQAGLAGEETQYF. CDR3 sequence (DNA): TGCGCCAGCAGCCAAGCGGGACTAGCGGGGGAAGAGACCCAGTACTTC.

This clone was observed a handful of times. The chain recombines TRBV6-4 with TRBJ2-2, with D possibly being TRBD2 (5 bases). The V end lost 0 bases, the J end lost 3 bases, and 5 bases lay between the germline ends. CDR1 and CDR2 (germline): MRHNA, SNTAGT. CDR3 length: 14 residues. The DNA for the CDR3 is TGTGCCAGCAGTGACTCGAGGGACACCGGGGAGCTGTTTTTT. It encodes CASSDSRDTGELFF.

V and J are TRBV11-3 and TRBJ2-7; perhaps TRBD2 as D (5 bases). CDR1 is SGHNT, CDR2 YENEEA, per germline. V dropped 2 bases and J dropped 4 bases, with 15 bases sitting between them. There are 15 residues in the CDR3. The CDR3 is CASSLSSGMGYEQYF. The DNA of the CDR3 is TGTGCCAGCAGCTTAAGTTCCGGGATGGGGTACGAGCAGTACTTC.